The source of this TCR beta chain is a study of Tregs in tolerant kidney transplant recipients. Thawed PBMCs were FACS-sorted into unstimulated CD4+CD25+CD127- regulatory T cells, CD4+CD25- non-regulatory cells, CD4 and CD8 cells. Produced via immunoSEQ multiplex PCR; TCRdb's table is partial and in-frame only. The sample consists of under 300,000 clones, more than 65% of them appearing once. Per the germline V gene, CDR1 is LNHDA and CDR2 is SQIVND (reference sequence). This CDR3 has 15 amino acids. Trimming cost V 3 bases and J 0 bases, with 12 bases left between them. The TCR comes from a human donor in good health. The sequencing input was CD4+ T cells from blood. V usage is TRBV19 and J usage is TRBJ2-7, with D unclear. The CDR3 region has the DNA TGTGCCAGTAGTATGGGTAGGACCCACTCCTACGAGCAGTACTTC. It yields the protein CASSMGRTHSYEQYF. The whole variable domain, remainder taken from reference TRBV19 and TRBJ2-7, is DGGITQSPKYLFRKEGQNVTLSCEQNLNHDAMYWYRQDPGQGLRLIYYSQIVNDFQKGDIAEGYSVSREKKESFPLTVTSAQKNPTAFYLCASSMGRTHSYEQYFGPGTRLTVT.